This T cell receptor beta chain was sequenced in a study of blood T cell repertoires in COVID-19. Study-level background: COVID-19 samples collected from the United States, Italy and Spain covered acute and convalescent phases. From T cells, B-cell-depleted T cells, or PBMCs came the material, which was cDNA or gDNA.

The V gene's germline CDR1 is SGHRS and CDR2 YFSETQ. V shed 1 base and J shed 0 bases, with 12 bases lying between them. The CDR3 is 16 amino acids. Seattle cases were enrolled at active infection and followed longitudinally. Assay used: immunoSEQ multiplex PCR; TCRdb lists only in-frame clones, some missing. The sample holds roughly 260,000 clones, 80% to 95% seen once. V and J are TRBV5-1 and TRBJ2-3; D possibly corresponds to TRBD2 (6 bases). The source material was peripheral blood. This receptor was taken from a person aged 18 to 29 with COVID-19, enrolled during active disease. The CDR3 region has the DNA TGCGCCAGCAGCTTGACAGGAGGGCTCAGCACAGATACGCAGTATTTT. It translates to CASSLTGGLSTDTQYF.